The 28 T cell receptor beta chains reported below all come from one sample, sequenced in a study of T cell responses to AZD1222 COVID-19 vaccine. The method was immunoSEQ multiplex PCR; TCRdb's version includes in-frame clones alone and lacks a portion of them. The table has about 93,000 clones, over 70% seen once; the top ten hold approximately 15%. The input for sequencing was peripheral blood, taken on day 0 of AZD1222 vaccination. All receptors derive from an adult in good health.

The rearrangement links TRBV7-9 to TRBJ1-6; TRBD1 might be the D (6 bases). The V gene's germline CDR1 is SEHNR and CDR2 FQNEAQ (reference sequence). The V and J ends lost 1 base and 5 bases respectively, with 12 bases between them. CDR3 size: 16 residues. The CDR3 coding sequence is TGTGCCAGCAGCTTAGGGTTGGGGGCGAATAATTCACCCCTCCACTTT. Translating gives CASSLGLGANNSPLHF.

The J gene is TRBJ1-6, the V gene TRBV27; a weak D match, TRBD1 (6 bases). The CDR3 extends over 14 amino acids. V was trimmed by 5 bases and J by 5 bases, leaving 10 bases between them. Per the germline V gene, CDR1 is MNHEY and CDR2 is SMNVEV (reference sequence). The CDR3 loop reads CASSQGQDNSPLHF. As DNA, the CDR3 is TGTGCCAGCAGTCAGGGACAAGATAATTCACCCCTCCACTTT.

V and J are TRBV9 and TRBJ2-2; perhaps TRBD2 as D (5 bases). V was shortened by 3 bases and J by 4 bases, with 13 bases between the two germline ends. This CDR3 region has 15 residues. Germline loops: CDR1 SGDLS, CDR2 YYNGEE. CDR3 sequence (DNA): TGTGCCAGCAGCGCCCTAGGAGGCAGCACCGGGGAGCTGTTTTTT. Protein: CASSALGGSTGELFF.

The chain combines TRBV18 with TRBJ1-6, with unresolved D. The germline V gene has CDR1 KGHSH and CDR2 LQKENI. V lost 1 base to trimming and J lost 7 bases, with 14 bases between them. This CDR3 is built from 16 residues. CDR3 coding DNA: TGTGCCAGCTCACCACAAAATTCTGCGCCGAATTCACCCCTCCACTTT. Amino acid sequence: CASSPQNSAPNSPLHF.

The chain links TRBV4-2 to TRBJ1-2; D is ambiguous. This CDR3 has 14 residues. Trimming took off 4 bases at V and 6 bases at J, with 15 bases between the two ends. The germline V gene has CDR1 LGHNA and CDR2 YNFKEQ. As DNA, the CDR3 is TGTGCCAGCAGCCCCCAACGGGAGCAGGATGGCTACACCTTC. Translated: CASSPQREQDGYTF.

The gene calls are TRBV6-5 and TRBJ2-3, with TRBD2 matching over 7 bases. The CDR3 totals 15 residues. V was pared by 2 bases and J by 5 bases, with 7 bases of the junction left unmatched. From germline, CDR1 is MNHEY and CDR2 SVGAGI. The CDR3: CASSYGAGDVDTQYF. In DNA form, the CDR3 reads TGTGCCAGCAGTTACGGGGCGGGAGATGTAGATACGCAGTATTTT.

This clone appeared once. The chain combines TRBV6-5 with TRBJ2-5; possibly TRBD2 for D (6 bases). There are 15 residues in the CDR3. V was shortened by 2 bases and J by 4 bases, with 14 bases between the two germline ends. Germline CDR1 and CDR2: MNHEY and SVGAGI. CDR3 region: CASSYTGWGGETQYF. In nucleotides, the CDR3 is TGTGCCAGCAGTTACACCGGCTGGGGAGGAGAGACCCAGTACTTC.

This chain uses TRBV18 with TRBJ1-3, with no clear D. V was trimmed by 2 bases and J by 0 bases, leaving 8 bases between them. The CDR3 extends over 15 amino acids. CDR1 is KGHSH and CDR2 is LQKENI in the germline V gene. The DNA of the CDR3 is TGTGCCAGCTCACCAGGTTCTGGCTCTGGAAACACCATATATTTT. Amino acid sequence: CASSPGSGSGNTIYF.

V and J are TRBV18 and TRBJ1-1; TRBD1 might be the D (6 bases). The V and J ends lost 6 bases and 5 bases respectively, with 16 bases between them. Per the germline V gene, CDR1 is KGHSH and CDR2 is LQKENI. The CDR3 totals 14 residues. CDR3 protein: CASSPNLGQTEAFF. The CDR3 nucleotides read TGTGCCAGCTCGCCTAACCTCGGACAGACTGAAGCTTTCTTT.

This chain connects TRBV7-9 to TRBJ2-7; the D is unclear. Per the germline V gene, CDR1 is SEHNR and CDR2 is FQNEAQ (reference sequence). Deletions cut 1 base from V and 6 bases from J, with 4 bases between. The CDR3 sequence is 11 residues long. CDR3 amino acids: CASSLGAEQYF. In DNA, the CDR3 is TGTGCCAGCAGCTTAGGGGCCGAGCAGTACTTC.

The chain joins TRBV29-1 to TRBJ1-2; no clear D. The CDR3 is 12 residues long. V lost 6 bases, J lost 5 bases, and 13 bases lay in between. Germline loops: CDR1 SQVTM, CDR2 ANQGSEA. CDR3 coding DNA: TGCAGCGTGGGCGGGAGAGATTATGGCTACACCTTC. This codes for CSVGGRDYGYTF. Combining the CDR3 with reference TRBV29-1 and TRBJ1-2 gives the whole variable domain SAVISQKPSRDICQRGTSLTIQCQVDSQVTMMFWYRQQPGQSLTLIATANQGSEATYESGFVIDKFPISRPNLTFSTLTVSNMSPEDSSIYLCSVGGRDYGYTFGSGTRLTVV.

This clone was seen only a few times. The chain uses TRBV6-1 and TRBJ2-7, with TRBD2 matching 7 bases. V trimming: 3 bases; J trimming: 4 bases; junction bases outside the gene matches: 6. CDR1 is MNHNS, CDR2 SASEGT, per germline. This CDR3 has 14 residues. In DNA form, the CDR3 reads TGTGCCAGCAGTGACGGCGGGAGATCGTACGAGCAGTACTTC. This translates into CASSDGGRSYEQYF.

This chain links TRBV7-2 with TRBJ1-2, with D unresolved. Trimming pared 2 bases from V and 11 bases from J, leaving 9 bases between. The CDR3 is 11 amino acids. Germline V gene data show CDR1 as SGHTA and CDR2 as FQGNSA. This CDR3 is CASSLTSPYTF. DNA for the CDR3: TGTGCCAGCAGCTTAACCAGCCCTTACACCTTC.

V usage is TRBV5-6 and J usage is TRBJ2-7, with a possible D match to TRBD2 (7 bases). V was cut by 0 bases and J by 0 bases, with 13 bases left in between. Germline V gene lookup returns CDR1 SGHDT and CDR2 YYEEEE. The CDR3 spans 16 residues. The CDR3 coding sequence is TGTGCCAGCAGCTTGGCCGGGGGGCCGATCTCCTACGAGCAGTACTTC. This encodes CASSLAGGPISYEQYF.

This chain uses TRBV19 with TRBJ1-2, with D uncertain. CDR3 size: 14 residues. In germline, CDR1 is LNHDA, CDR2 SQIVND (reference sequence). Trimming left V 4 bases short and J 3 bases short, with 12 bases between. Here the CDR3 DNA reads TGTGCCAGTAGTAACTCCCTGAGTGACTATGGCTACACCTTC. Its protein product is CASSNSLSDYGYTF.

Comment on this clone: This same CDR3 is encoded by further DNA sequences in the sample. This chain links TRBV19 with TRBJ2-7; possibly TRBD2 for D (5 bases). This CDR3 is built from 15 residues. V was pared by 5 bases and J by 0 bases, with 14 bases between. Germline V gives CDR1 LNHDA, CDR2 SQIVND (reference sequence). The CDR3 nucleotides read TGTGCCAGTAGTGGGCTTGGACTGCACTCCTACGAGCAGTACTTC. It is translated as CASSGLGLHSYEQYF.

The rearrangement links TRBV5-1 to TRBJ2-1, with 11 positions matching TRBD2. V lost 1 base to trimming and J lost 3 bases; unmatched junction nucleotides: 3. The CDR3 loop spans 16 amino acids. Germline V gene lookup returns CDR1 SGHRS and CDR2 YFSETQ. Written as DNA, the CDR3 is TGCGCCAGCAGCTTGTCAGGGACTAGCGGCTACAATGAGCAGTTCTTC. Its protein product is CASSLSGTSGYNEQFF.

The rearrangement uses TRBV19 and TRBJ2-2; TRBD1 aligns across 8 bases. The CDR3 length is 15 residues. Germline V gene data show CDR1 as LNHDA and CDR2 as SQIVND (reference sequence). V dropped 10 bases and J dropped 0; count of bases not matched to a gene: 7. The CDR3 DNA reads as TGTGCCACCAAAGGACAGGGTTCGAACACCGGGGAGCTGTTTTTT. This codes for CATKGQGSNTGELFF.

This chain uses TRBV4-2 with TRBJ1-3, with 7 positions matching TRBD1. The CDR3 is 16 residues long. Germline CDR1 LGHNA, CDR2 YNFKEQ. Losses at the gene ends were 3 bases for V and 3 bases for J; bases not matched to a gene: 8. CDR3 bases: TGTGCCAGCAGCCAGGAAGGGACAGCTAATGGAAACACCATATATTTT. This codes for CASSQEGTANGNTIYF.

V and J are TRBV5-1 and TRBJ2-7, with 9 bases aligning to TRBD1. Trimming took 4 bases from V and 6 from J; bases not matched to a gene: 14. CDR3 length: 16 residues. The V gene's germline CDR1 is SGHRS and CDR2 YFSETQ. The CDR3 bases are TGCGCCAGCAGCCCGCAACCACGGACAGGGGATGCCGAGCAGTACTTC. Translating gives CASSPQPRTGDAEQYF.

This sequence joins TRBV30 and TRBJ2-7; 12 bases map to TRBD2. V was clipped by 2 bases and J by 4 bases; unmatched bases: 6. The CDR3 has 15 residues. CDR1 and CDR2 (germline): GTSNPN, SVGIG (reference sequence). The CDR3 DNA follows: TGTGCCTGGAGTACTAGCGGGGGGAGCATGTACGAGCAGTACTTC. Protein sequence: CAWSTSGGSMYEQYF.

J is TRBJ2-3 and V is TRBV28; possible D gene TRBD2, 6 bases. V was pared by 3 bases and J by 4 bases, with 11 bases between. The CDR3 consists of 14 residues. Germline V gene lookup returns CDR1 MDHEN and CDR2 SYDVKM. The CDR3 DNA follows: TGTGCCAGCAGTTTGGTTCCTAGCGCAGATACGCAGTATTTT. Amino acids: CASSLVPSADTQYF.

This sequence joins TRBV9 and TRBJ1-6; 7 nucleotides agree with TRBD1. Germline V gene data show CDR1 as SGDLS and CDR2 as YYNGEE. J gave up 6 bases and V 3 bases, and 6 bases lay outside the gene matches. CDR3 length: 15 amino acids. In DNA form, the CDR3 reads TGTGCCAGCAGCGCCGGACAGGAGCCTAATTCACCCCTCCACTTT. Translation gives CASSAGQEPNSPLHF.

The V gene is TRBV4-2, the J gene TRBJ2-1; 12 nucleotides line up with TRBD2. V was pared by 2 bases and J by 4 bases, with 6 bases of the junction left unmatched. Per the germline V gene, CDR1 is LGHNA and CDR2 is YNFKEQ. The CDR3 length is 17 residues. CDR3: CASSQSGLAGLYNEQFF. DNA of the CDR3: TGTGCCAGCAGCCAAAGCGGACTAGCGGGACTATACAATGAGCAGTTCTTC.

The chain links TRBV18 to TRBJ2-1, with 13 bases lining up with TRBD2. The CDR3 sequence is 15 residues long. Looked up from germline, CDR1 is KGHSH and CDR2 is LQKENI. Trimming at V came to 4 bases and at J to 13 bases, leaving 10 bases not matched to a gene. The CDR3 region has the DNA TGTGCCAGCTCACAAGGAGGACTAGCGGGAGAGGGCCAGTTCTTC. Translation: CASSQGGLAGEGQFF.

The rearrangement uses TRBV3-1 (or the pseudogene TRBV3-2) and TRBJ2-2, with D perhaps TRBD2 (6 bases). The CDR3 extends over 15 amino acids. The germline CDR1 and CDR2 sequences are LGHDT and YNNKEL (reference sequence). V lost 4 bases to trimming and J lost 7 bases, with 16 bases between them. CDR3 in amino acids: CASSPRLVGHGELFF. DNA of the CDR3: TGTGCCAGCAGCCCCCGACTAGTAGGTCACGGGGAGCTGTTTTTT.

The chain has TRBV19 and TRBJ1-5, with a tentative D call TRBD1 (5 bases). The CDR3 has 17 residues. Germline CDR1 is LNHDA and CDR2 is SQIVND (reference sequence). With 10 bases removed from V and 2 bases from J, the gap between germline ends came to 24 bases. The DNA for the CDR3 is TGTGCCATAGGAGGGCATTCAGGGAAGGCGGGCAATCAGCCCCAGCATTTT. This codes for CAIGGHSGKAGNQPQHF.

This chain connects TRBV6-5 to TRBJ1-5; D is unresolved. The CDR3 is made up of 13 amino acids. CDR1 and CDR2 (germline): MNHEY, SVGAGI. Trimming stripped 6 bases from V and 3 bases from J, with 9 bases between. The CDR3 nucleotides are TGTGCCAGCAGAGGACTGTCCAATCAGCCCCAGCATTTT. This codes for CASRGLSNQPQHF.